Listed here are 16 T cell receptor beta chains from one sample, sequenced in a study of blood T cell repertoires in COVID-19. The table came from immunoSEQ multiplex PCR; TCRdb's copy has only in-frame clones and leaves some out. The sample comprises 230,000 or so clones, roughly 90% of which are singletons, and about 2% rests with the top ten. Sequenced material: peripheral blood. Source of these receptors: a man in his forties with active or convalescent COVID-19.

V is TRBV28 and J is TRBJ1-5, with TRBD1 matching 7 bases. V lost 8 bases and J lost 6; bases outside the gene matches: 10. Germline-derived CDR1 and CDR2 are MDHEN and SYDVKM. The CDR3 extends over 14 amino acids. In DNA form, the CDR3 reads TGTGCCAGCTCAGACAGGGAAAGAAGTCAGCCCCAGCATTTT. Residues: CASSDRERSQPQHF.

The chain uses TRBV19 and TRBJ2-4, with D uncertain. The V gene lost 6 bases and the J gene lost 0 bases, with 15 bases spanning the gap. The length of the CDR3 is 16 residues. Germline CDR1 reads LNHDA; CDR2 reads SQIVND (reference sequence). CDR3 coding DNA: TGTGCCAGTAGGTCCTCCGGGTTTTCAGCCAAAAACATTCAGTACTTC. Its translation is CASRSSGFSAKNIQYF.

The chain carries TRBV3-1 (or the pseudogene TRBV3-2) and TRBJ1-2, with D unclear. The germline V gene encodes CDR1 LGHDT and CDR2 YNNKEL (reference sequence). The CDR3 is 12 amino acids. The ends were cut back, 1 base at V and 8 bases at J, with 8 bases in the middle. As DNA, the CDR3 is TGTGCCAGCAGCCAAGGGAGGGAAGGCTACACCTTC. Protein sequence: CASSQGREGYTF.

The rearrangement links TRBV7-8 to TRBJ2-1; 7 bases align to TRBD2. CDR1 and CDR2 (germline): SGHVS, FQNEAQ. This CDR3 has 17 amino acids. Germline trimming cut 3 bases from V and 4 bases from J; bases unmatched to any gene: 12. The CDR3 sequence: CASSLFKDGRTYNEQFF. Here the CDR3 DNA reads TGTGCCAGCAGCTTGTTTAAGGACGGGAGGACATACAATGAGCAGTTCTTC.

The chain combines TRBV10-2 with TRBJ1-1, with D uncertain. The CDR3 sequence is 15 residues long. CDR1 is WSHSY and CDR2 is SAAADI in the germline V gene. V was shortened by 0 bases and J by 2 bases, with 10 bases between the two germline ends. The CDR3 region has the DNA TGCGCCAGCAGTGAGTCGGCCTCAGTCAACACTGAAGCTTTCTTT. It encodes CASSESASVNTEAFF.

DNA of the CDR3: TGTGCCAGCAGCCCCCGGGGGAGCCCGAACACTGAAGCTTTCTTT. As protein: CASSPRGSPNTEAFF. This chain joins TRBV7-8 and TRBJ1-1; tentative D call: TRBD1 (5 bases). The V end was cut by 5 bases, the J end by 1 base, with 14 bases between. Germline V gene lookup returns CDR1 SGHVS and CDR2 FQNEAQ. This CDR3 comprises 15 residues.

The CDR3: CASSPTEGRYGYTF. The DNA of the CDR3 is TGTGCCAGCTCGCCTACAGAGGGCAGGTATGGCTACACCTTC. The chain uses TRBV18 and TRBJ1-2; D uncertain. Germline values: CDR1 KGHSH, CDR2 LQKENI. The CDR3 length is 14 residues. The V end lost 6 bases, the J end lost 5 bases, and 16 bases lay between the germline ends. The full variable domain, in which reference TRBV18 and TRBJ1-2 provide the parts outside the CDR3, is NAGVMQNPRHLVRRRGQEARLRCSPMKGHSHVYWYRQLPEEGLKFMVYLQKENIIDESGMPKERFSAEFPKEGPSILRIQQVVRGDSAAYFCASSPTEGRYGYTFGSGTRLTVV.

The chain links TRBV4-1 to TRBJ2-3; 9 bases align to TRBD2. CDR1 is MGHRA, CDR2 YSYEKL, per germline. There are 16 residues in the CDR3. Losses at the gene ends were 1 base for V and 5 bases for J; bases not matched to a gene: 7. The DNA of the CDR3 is TGCGCCAGCAGCCAAGTGGGCGGGGGGGAAAAAGATACGCAGTATTTT. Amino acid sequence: CASSQVGGGEKDTQYF.

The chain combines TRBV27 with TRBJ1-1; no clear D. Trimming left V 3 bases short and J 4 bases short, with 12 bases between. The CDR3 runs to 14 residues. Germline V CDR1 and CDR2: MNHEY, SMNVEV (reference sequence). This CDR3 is CASSFGLMGTEAFF. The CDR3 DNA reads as TGTGCCAGCAGTTTTGGACTGATGGGCACTGAAGCTTTCTTT.

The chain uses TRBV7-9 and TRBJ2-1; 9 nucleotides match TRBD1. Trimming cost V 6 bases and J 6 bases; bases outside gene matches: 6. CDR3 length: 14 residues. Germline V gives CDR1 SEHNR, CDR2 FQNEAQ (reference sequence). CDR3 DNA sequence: TGTGCCAGCAGTTCGGACAGGGGAGGCAATGAGCAGTTCTTC. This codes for CASSSDRGGNEQFF.

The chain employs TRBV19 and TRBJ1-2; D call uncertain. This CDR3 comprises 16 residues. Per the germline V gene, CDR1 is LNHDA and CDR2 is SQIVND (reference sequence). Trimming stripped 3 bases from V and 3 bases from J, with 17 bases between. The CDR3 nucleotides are TGTGCCAGTAGTATCCCGACCCGTACGAGGCACTATGGCTACACCTTC. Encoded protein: CASSIPTRTRHYGYTF.

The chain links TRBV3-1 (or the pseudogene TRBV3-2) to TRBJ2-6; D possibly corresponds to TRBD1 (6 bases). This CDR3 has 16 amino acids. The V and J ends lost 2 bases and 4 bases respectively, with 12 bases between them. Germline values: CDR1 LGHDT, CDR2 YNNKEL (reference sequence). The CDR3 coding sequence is TGTGCCAGCAGCCAAAAAGCAGGGGTCGGGGCCAACGTCCTGACTTTC. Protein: CASSQKAGVGANVLTF.

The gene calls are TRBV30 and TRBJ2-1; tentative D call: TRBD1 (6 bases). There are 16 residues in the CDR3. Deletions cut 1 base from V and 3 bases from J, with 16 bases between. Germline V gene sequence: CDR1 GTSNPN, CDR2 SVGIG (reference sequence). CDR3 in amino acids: CAWSAPGRDIYNEQFF. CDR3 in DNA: TGTGCCTGGAGTGCCCCTGGCCGGGACATCTACAATGAGCAGTTCTTC.

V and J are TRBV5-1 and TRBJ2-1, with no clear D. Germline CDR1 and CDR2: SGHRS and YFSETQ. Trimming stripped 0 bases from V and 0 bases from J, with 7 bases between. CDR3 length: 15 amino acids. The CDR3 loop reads CASSLASSSYNEQFF. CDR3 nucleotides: TGCGCCAGCAGCTTGGCCTCGAGCTCCTACAATGAGCAGTTCTTC.

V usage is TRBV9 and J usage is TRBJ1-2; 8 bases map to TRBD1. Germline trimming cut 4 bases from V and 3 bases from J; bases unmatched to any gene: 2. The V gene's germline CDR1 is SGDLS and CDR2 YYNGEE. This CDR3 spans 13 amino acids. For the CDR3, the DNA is TGTGCCAGCAGCCTGGGACAGGACTATGGCTACACCTTC. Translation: CASSLGQDYGYTF.

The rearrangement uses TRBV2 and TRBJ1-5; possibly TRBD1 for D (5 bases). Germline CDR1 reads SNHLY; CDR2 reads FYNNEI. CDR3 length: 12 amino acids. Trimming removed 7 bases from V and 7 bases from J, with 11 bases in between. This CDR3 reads CASKGIEQPQHF. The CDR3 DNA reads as TGTGCCAGCAAGGGGATAGAACAGCCCCAGCATTTT.